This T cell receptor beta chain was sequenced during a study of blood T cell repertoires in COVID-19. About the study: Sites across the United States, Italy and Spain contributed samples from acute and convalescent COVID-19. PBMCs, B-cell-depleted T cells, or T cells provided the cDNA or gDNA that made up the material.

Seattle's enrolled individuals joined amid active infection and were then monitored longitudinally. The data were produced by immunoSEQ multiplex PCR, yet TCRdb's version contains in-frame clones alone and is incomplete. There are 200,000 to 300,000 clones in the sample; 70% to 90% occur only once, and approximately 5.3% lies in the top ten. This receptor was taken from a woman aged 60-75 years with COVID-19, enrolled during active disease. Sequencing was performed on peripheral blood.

CDR3 protein: CASSQTGSYGYTF. DNA for the CDR3: TGTGCCAGCAGCCAGACAGGGTCCTATGGCTACACCTTC. This chain uses TRBV11-2 with TRBJ1-2; 7 positions match TRBD1. CDR1 is SGHAT and CDR2 is FQNNGV in the germline V gene. The CDR3 contains 13 residues. The V gene end was trimmed by 5 bases and the J gene end by 4 bases; junction bases not matched to a gene: 4.